Below are 29 T cell receptor beta chains sequenced from a single sample in a study of response to subunit inactivated influenza vaccine. TCRdb reanalysed the RT-PCR reads using MiXCR and keeps one entry per CDR3 protein. The table has 160,000 or so distinct CDR3 sequences, under 13% seen once; the top ten hold around 11%. Here the sequenced sample was non-naive T cells sorted from PBMCs, taken roughly 6 weeks after vaccination. The receptors shown here come from a man aged 50-59 years who received an inactivated influenza vaccine.

J is TRBJ2-7 and V is TRBV5-1; D is ambiguous. The CDR3 extends over 13 amino acids. Germline-derived CDR1 and CDR2 are SGHRS and YFSETQ. Trimming cost V 1 base and J 5 bases, with 10 bases left between them. The CDR3 sequence: CASSLSAFHEQYF. The CDR3, as DNA: TGCGCCAGCAGCTTGTCAGCTTTCCACGAGCAGTACTTC. Variable domain in full (rest from reference TRBV5-1 and TRBJ2-7): KAGVTQTPRYLIKTRGQQVTLSCSPISGHRSVSWYQQTPGQGLQFLFEYFSETQRNKGNFPGRFSGRQFSNSRSEMNVSTLELGDSALYLCASSLSAFHEQYFGPGTRLTVT.

Ten or more counts support this clonotype. The chain is built from TRBV4-3 and TRBJ2-7; D might be TRBD1 or TRBD2, each matching 5 bases. The V gene lost 3 bases and the J gene lost 7 bases, with 13 bases spanning the gap. The germline V gene has CDR1 LGHNA and CDR2 YSLEER. This CDR3 is 13 amino acids long. In nucleotides, the CDR3 is TGCGCCAGCAGCCAGGGGCGCCGGGGAGAGCAGTACTTC. As protein: CASSQGRRGEQYF.

V usage is TRBV10-3 and J usage is TRBJ1-4, with 9 bases identical to TRBD1. This CDR3 spans 16 amino acids. Germline V CDR1 and CDR2: ENHRY, SYGVKD. V was pared by 8 bases and J by 2 bases, with 9 bases of the junction left unmatched. CDR3 residues: CAISSGQGFTNEKLFF. The CDR3 nucleotides read TGTGCCATCTCCTCGGGACAGGGATTCACTAATGAAAAACTGTTTTTT.

The chain has TRBV6-2 or TRBV6-3 and TRBJ2-1, with a possible D match to TRBD1 (6 bases). The V end was cut by 6 bases, the J end by 4 bases, with 13 bases between. The CDR3 is made up of 14 amino acids. Germline CDR1 and CDR2: MNHEY and SVGEGT. Here the CDR3 DNA reads TGTGCCAGCAGAGACCCCGGACAGTACAATGAGCAGTTCTTC. Translated, it gives CASRDPGQYNEQFF.

This clonotype was observed many times. The genes are TRBV28 and TRBJ1-5; TRBD1 agrees at 8 bases. Germline V lookup: CDR1 MDHEN, CDR2 SYDVKM. The length of the CDR3 is 18 residues. J gave up 2 bases and V 4 bases, and 13 bases lay outside the gene matches. For the CDR3, the DNA is TGTGCCAGCAGTTCCCCCGGCAGGGGGCGAGCCGGCAATCAGCCCCAGCATTTT. It translates to CASSSPGRGRAGNQPQHF.

The rearrangement links TRBV7-2 to TRBJ1-2; the D gene is possibly TRBD1 (6 bases). The CDR3 has 14 amino acids. Deletions cut 2 bases from V and 4 bases from J, with 11 bases between. Germline-derived CDR1 and CDR2 are SGHTA and FQGNSA. CDR3 sequence: CASSLKGGSYGYTF. CDR3 sequence (DNA): TGTGCCAGCAGCTTAAAGGGGGGGAGCTATGGCTACACCTTC. Together with reference TRBV7-2 and TRBJ1-2, the CDR3 gives the full variable domain: GAGVSQSPSNKVTEKGKDVELRCDPISGHTALYWYRQSLGQGLEFLIYFQGNSAPDKSGLPSDRFSAERTGGSVSTLTIQRTQQEDSAVYLCASSLKGGSYGYTFGSGTRLTVV.

This clonotype has more than one count but fewer than ten. The rearrangement joins TRBV6-6 to TRBJ2-7; D uncertain. Trimming cost V 0 bases and J 6 bases, with 3 bases left between them. The CDR3 spans 11 residues. Germline loops: CDR1 MNHNY, CDR2 SVGAGI (reference sequence). The CDR3 sequence is CASSYSLEQYF. The CDR3 DNA reads as TGTGCCAGCAGTTACTCGCTCGAGCAGTACTTC.

The chain has TRBV14 and TRBJ2-7; D is unresolved. The CDR3 is 16 amino acids. Germline V CDR1 and CDR2: SGHDN, FVKESK. Between the trimmed V and J ends, which lost 0 bases and 2 bases, there was a span of 14 bases. The CDR3 nucleotides are TGTGCCAGCAGCCAAGATCCACGGCCTGACCCCTACGAGCAGTACTTC. This gives the protein CASSQDPRPDPYEQYF.

V usage is TRBV2 and J usage is TRBJ2-5, with a possible D match to TRBD1 (6 bases). The V gene's germline CDR1 is SNHLY and CDR2 FYNNEI. The V end lost 4 bases, the J end lost 5 bases, and 14 bases lay between the germline ends. This CDR3 has 14 amino acids. CDR3 in DNA: TGTGCCAGCAGTGTTGTGGGGGCGCTTGAGACCCAGTACTTC. Translation gives CASSVVGALETQYF.

This clonotype showed up many times. The DNA for the CDR3 is TGTGCCAGCAGCCCCTGGCGGGGGCCACCCTACGAGCAGTACTTC. Residues: CASSPWRGPPYEQYF. This chain links TRBV12-3 or TRBV12-4 with TRBJ2-7, with a possible D match to TRBD2 (7 bases). This CDR3 comprises 15 residues. Trimming pared 6 bases from V and 2 bases from J, leaving 17 bases between.

This clonotype was observed a handful of times. The chain uses TRBV20-1 and TRBJ1-5; TRBD1 might be the D (6 bases). Per the germline V gene, CDR1 is DFQATT and CDR2 is SNEGSKA (reference sequence). V was trimmed by 6 bases and J by 3 bases, leaving 18 bases between them. CDR3 size: 15 residues. CDR3 nucleotides: TGCAGTGCACCGCGGGGGGGGGCGGTCAATCAGCCCCAGCATTTT. This translates into CSAPRGGAVNQPQHF.

This clonotype was seen a few times. The chain recombines TRBV4-3 with TRBJ2-3; D is perhaps TRBD1 (6 bases). The CDR3 runs to 17 residues. The germline gives CDR1 LGHNA, CDR2 YSLEER. V lost 0 bases and J lost 2, with 15 bases in between. In nucleotides, the CDR3 is TGCGCCAGCAGCCAAGAGGCGGGCAGGGGCACCACAGATACGCAGTATTTT. Translation: CASSQEAGRGTTDTQYF.

This clonotype has at least ten counts. V and J are TRBV5-1 and TRBJ1-1; no clear D. V gave up 1 base and J gave up 0 bases, with 7 bases separating them. This CDR3 region has 14 residues. From germline, CDR1 is SGHRS and CDR2 YFSETQ. The chain's CDR3 is CASSLTGMNTEAFF. The CDR3 bases are TGCGCCAGCAGCTTGACGGGAATGAACACTGAAGCTTTCTTT.

The chain couples TRBV28 to TRBJ2-7; 11 nucleotides agree with TRBD2. The germline V gene encodes CDR1 MDHEN and CDR2 SYDVKM. V dropped 6 bases and J dropped 5; count of bases not matched to a gene: 9. The CDR3 spans 15 residues. The CDR3 DNA sequence: TGTGCCAGCAGACCCTCACTAGCGGGAGTGCACGAGCAGTACTTC. This gives the protein CASRPSLAGVHEQYF.

This clonotype appeared many times. The chain combines TRBV5-5 with TRBJ1-1, with a tentative D call TRBD1 (5 bases). This CDR3 spans 13 amino acids. Germline CDR1 SGHKS, CDR2 YYEKEE (reference sequence). V was shortened by 0 bases and J by 7 bases, with 10 bases between the two germline ends. CDR3 bases: TGTGCCAGCAGCTTGGGTTTTGGGGGTGAAGCTTTCTTT. Protein product: CASSLGFGGEAFF.

In this sample, this clonotype turned up a few times. This chain uses TRBV28 with TRBJ1-6; TRBD1 matches at 7 bases. The CDR3 is 14 amino acids. Unmatched junction bases numbered 5, after V lost 5 bases and J lost 7 bases. Germline V lookup: CDR1 MDHEN, CDR2 SYDVKM. CDR3 in amino acids: CASSPGTANSPLHF. DNA of the CDR3: TGTGCCAGCAGTCCCGGGACAGCAAATTCACCCCTCCACTTT. Using reference TRBV28 and TRBJ1-6 for the parts outside the CDR3, the full variable domain is DVKVTQSSRYLVKRTGEKVFLECVQDMDHENMFWYRQDPGLGLRLIYFSYDVKMKEKGDIPEGYSVSREKKERFSLILESASTNQTSMYLCASSPGTANSPLHFGNGTRLTVT.

This clonotype was found a few times. J is TRBJ1-1 and V is TRBV18; 10 bases agree with TRBD1. The junction had 8 bases not matched to a gene; V was cut back by 3 bases and J by 4 bases. Germline values: CDR1 KGHSH, CDR2 LQKENI. This CDR3 has 16 amino acids. CDR3: CASSPSTGGIGTEAFF. CDR3 coding DNA: TGTGCCAGCTCACCTTCGACAGGGGGCATTGGCACTGAAGCTTTCTTT.

This chain connects TRBV20-1 to TRBJ2-7; the D gene is possibly TRBD1 (5 bases). Trimming took off 0 bases at V and 4 bases at J, with 13 bases between the two ends. This CDR3 contains 14 residues. Germline V lookup: CDR1 DFQATT, CDR2 SNEGSKA (reference sequence). Here the CDR3 DNA reads TGCAGTGCTAGAGAAGGACAAGTCAGGTACGAGCAGTACTTC. The encoded protein is CSAREGQVRYEQYF.

This clonotype was recorded many times. V usage is TRBV20-1 and J usage is TRBJ2-4; D is tentatively TRBD1 or TRBD2 (5 bases each). Trimming cost V 3 bases and J 6 bases, with 9 bases left between them. This CDR3 spans 12 amino acids. Germline V lookup: CDR1 DFQATT, CDR2 SNEGSKA (reference sequence). The CDR3 spells CSASAGRNIQYF. In DNA, the CDR3 is TGCAGTGCTAGTGCAGGGAGAAACATTCAGTACTTC.

There are a few counts of this clonotype. DNA for the CDR3: TGTGCCAGCACCCCGGGAGGGAGTAATGAAAAACTGTTTTTT. Amino acid sequence: CASTPGGSNEKLFF. V is TRBV6-1 and J is TRBJ1-4; D not certain. Germline assignment: CDR1 MNHNS and CDR2 SASEGT. Trimming pared 7 bases from V and 4 bases from J, leaving 13 bases between. The CDR3 extends over 14 amino acids.

This clonotype has more than one count but fewer than ten. V is TRBV15 and J is TRBJ2-1; 9 positions agree with TRBD1. With V trimmed by 0 bases and J by 7 bases, 10 bases remained unmatched. CDR3 size: 17 residues. CDR1 is LNHNV and CDR2 is YYDKDF in the germline V gene (reference sequence). CDR3 residues: CATSREGGTGTWNEQFF. CDR3 nucleotides: TGTGCCACCAGCAGAGAAGGCGGGACAGGGACGTGGAATGAGCAGTTCTTC.

The chain links TRBV12-3 or TRBV12-4 to TRBJ2-7; the D call may be TRBD1 or TRBD2 (6 bases each). This CDR3 is 15 amino acids long. V gave up 7 bases and J gave up 2 bases, with 18 bases separating them. CDR3 DNA: TGTGCCAGCACTCAAGGGGGACTGGGGGCCTACGAGCAGTACTTC. It translates to CASTQGGLGAYEQYF.

This clonotype has a count of ten or more. The chain has TRBV28 and TRBJ2-7, with TRBD2 matching over 7 bases. The germline V gene encodes CDR1 MDHEN and CDR2 SYDVKM. V trimming: 5 bases; J trimming: 9 bases; junction bases outside the gene matches: 13. The CDR3 totals 14 residues. CDR3 in amino acids: CASSPTRGLLRQYF. DNA for the CDR3: TGTGCCAGCAGTCCCACAAGGGGACTACTCAGGCAGTACTTC.

In this sample, this clonotype turned up many times. This sequence joins TRBV7-2 and TRBJ2-7; D gene uncertain. The germline V gene encodes CDR1 SGHTA and CDR2 FQGNSA. V lost 1 base, J lost 3 bases, and 13 bases lay in between. CDR3 size: 15 residues. The CDR3: CASSLVSGVGYEQYF. The CDR3 DNA reads TGTGCCAGCAGCTTAGTTTCTGGGGTTGGCTACGAGCAGTACTTC.

V usage is TRBV6-1 and J usage is TRBJ2-2; 12 nucleotides agree with TRBD1. V shed 5 bases, J shed 4 bases, and the junction held 8 bases outside the gene matches. CDR1 and CDR2 (germline): MNHNS, SASEGT. This CDR3 contains 17 residues. The CDR3 sequence is CASSKEGTGGGTGELFF. CDR3 coding DNA: TGTGCCAGCAGTAAAGAGGGGACAGGGGGCGGCACCGGGGAGCTGTTTTTT.

This chain links TRBV6-1 with TRBJ2-2, with a possible D match to TRBD2 (5 bases). The CDR3 spans 17 residues. Germline V gene lookup returns CDR1 MNHNS and CDR2 SASEGT. Trimming took off 5 bases at V and 0 bases at J, with 16 bases between the two ends. The CDR3 coding sequence is TGTGCCAGCAGTCGGGGAAGAACCGTCGCGAACACCGGGGAGCTGTTTTTT. Translating gives CASSRGRTVANTGELFF.

This sequence joins TRBV29-1 and TRBJ2-7; 11 bases align to TRBD1. Trimming at V came to 1 base and at J to 3 bases, leaving 2 bases not matched to a gene. Germline V gene sequence: CDR1 SQVTM, CDR2 ANQGSEA. This CDR3 has 14 residues. DNA for the CDR3: TGCAGCGTTGAAGGGACAGGGGGCATCTACGAGCAGTACTTC. This gives the protein CSVEGTGGIYEQYF.

This clonotype was counted a few times. The chain carries TRBV20-1 and TRBJ1-2; D remains unclear. In germline, CDR1 is DFQATT, CDR2 SNEGSKA (reference sequence). The V end lost 0 bases, the J end lost 8 bases, and 22 bases lay between the germline ends. The CDR3 contains 16 residues. CDR3 residues: CSARDYPPQALGGYTF. CDR3 nucleotide sequence: TGCAGTGCTAGAGATTATCCCCCCCAGGCCCTCGGGGGCTACACCTTC.

V and J are TRBV12-3 or TRBV12-4 and TRBJ2-7; 9 nucleotides line up with TRBD2. The length of the CDR3 is 13 residues. The junction had 3 bases not matched to a gene; V was cut back by 6 bases and J by 3 bases. DNA for the CDR3: TGTGCCAGCAGCGTAGCGGGGGACTACGAGCAGTACTTC. Protein sequence: CASSVAGDYEQYF.